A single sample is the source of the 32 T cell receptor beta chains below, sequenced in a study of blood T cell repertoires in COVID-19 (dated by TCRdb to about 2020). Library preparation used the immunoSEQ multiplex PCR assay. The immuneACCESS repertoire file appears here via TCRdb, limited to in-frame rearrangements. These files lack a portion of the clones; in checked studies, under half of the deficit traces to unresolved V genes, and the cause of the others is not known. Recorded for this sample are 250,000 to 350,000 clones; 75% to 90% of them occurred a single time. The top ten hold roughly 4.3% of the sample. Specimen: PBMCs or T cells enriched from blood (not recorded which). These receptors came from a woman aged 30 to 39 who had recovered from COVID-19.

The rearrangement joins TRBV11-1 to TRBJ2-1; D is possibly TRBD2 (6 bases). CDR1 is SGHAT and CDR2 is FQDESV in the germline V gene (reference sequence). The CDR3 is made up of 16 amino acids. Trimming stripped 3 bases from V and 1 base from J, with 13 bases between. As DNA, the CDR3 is TGTGCCAGCAGCTTGAATTCGGGGGAGTCCTACAATGAGCAGTTCTTC. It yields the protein CASSLNSGESYNEQFF.

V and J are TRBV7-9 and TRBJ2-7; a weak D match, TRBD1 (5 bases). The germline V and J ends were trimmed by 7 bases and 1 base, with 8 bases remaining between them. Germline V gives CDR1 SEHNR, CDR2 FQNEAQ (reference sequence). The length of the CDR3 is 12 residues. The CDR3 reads CASNGASYEQYF. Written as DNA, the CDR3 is TGTGCCAGCAATGGGGCTTCCTACGAGCAGTACTTC. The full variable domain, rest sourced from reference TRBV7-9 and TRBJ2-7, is DTGVSQNPRHKITKRGQNVTFRCDPISEHNRLYWYRQTLGQGPEFLTYFQNEAQLEKSRLLSDRFSAERPKGSFSTLEIQRTEQGDSAMYLCASNGASYEQYFGPGTRLTVT.

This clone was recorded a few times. DNA for the CDR3: TGTGCCAGCAGCAGCGGATACCGGATTGGCGTAGCTTTCTTT. Protein sequence: CASSSGYRIGVAFF. The chain recombines TRBV7-9 with TRBJ1-1, with D uncertain. The germline V gene has CDR1 SEHNR and CDR2 FQNEAQ (reference sequence). V lost 5 bases to trimming and J lost 10 bases, with 20 bases between them. The CDR3 sequence is 14 residues long.

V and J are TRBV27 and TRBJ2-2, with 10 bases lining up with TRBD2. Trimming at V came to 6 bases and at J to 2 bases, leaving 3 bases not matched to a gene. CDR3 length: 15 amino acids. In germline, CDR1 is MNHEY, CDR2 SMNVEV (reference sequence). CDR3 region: CASRASGSNTGELFF. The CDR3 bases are TGTGCCAGCAGGGCTAGCGGGAGTAACACCGGGGAGCTGTTTTTT.

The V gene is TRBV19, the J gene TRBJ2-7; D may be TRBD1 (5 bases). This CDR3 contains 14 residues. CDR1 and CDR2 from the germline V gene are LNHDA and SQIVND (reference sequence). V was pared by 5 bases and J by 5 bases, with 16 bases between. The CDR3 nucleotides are TGTGCCAGTAGTCTAGGGCAGGGTGGTCACGAGCAGTACTTC. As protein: CASSLGQGGHEQYF.

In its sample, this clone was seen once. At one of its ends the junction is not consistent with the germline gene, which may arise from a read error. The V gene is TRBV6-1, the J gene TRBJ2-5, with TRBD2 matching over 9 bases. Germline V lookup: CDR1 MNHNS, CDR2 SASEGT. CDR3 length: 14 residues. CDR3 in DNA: TGTGCCAGCAGTCAAGCGGGGGGTGCAGAGACCCAGTACTTC. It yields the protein CASSQAGGAETQYF.

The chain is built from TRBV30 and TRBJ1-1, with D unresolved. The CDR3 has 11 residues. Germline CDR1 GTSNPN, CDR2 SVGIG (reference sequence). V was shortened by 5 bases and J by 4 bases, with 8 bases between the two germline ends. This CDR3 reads CAWVAGTEAFF. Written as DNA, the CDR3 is TGTGCCTGGGTGGCGGGCACTGAAGCTTTCTTT. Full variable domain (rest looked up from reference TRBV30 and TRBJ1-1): SQTIHQWPATLVQPVGSPLSLECTVEGTSNPNLYWYRQAAGRGLQLLFYSVGIGQISSEVPQNLSASRPQDRQFILSSKKLLLSDSGFYLCAWVAGTEAFFGQGTRLTVV.

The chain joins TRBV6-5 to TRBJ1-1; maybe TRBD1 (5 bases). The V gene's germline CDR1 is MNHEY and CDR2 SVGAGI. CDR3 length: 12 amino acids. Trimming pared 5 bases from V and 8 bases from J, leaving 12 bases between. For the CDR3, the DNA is TGTGCCAGCAGTATCAAGGGGCCAGAAGCTTTCTTT. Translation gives CASSIKGPEAFF.

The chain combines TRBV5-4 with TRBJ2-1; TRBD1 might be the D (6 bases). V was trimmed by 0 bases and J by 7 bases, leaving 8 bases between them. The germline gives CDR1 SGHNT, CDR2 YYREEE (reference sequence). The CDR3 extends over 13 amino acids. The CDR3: CASSLGQVNEQFF. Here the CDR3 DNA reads TGTGCCAGCAGCTTGGGACAGGTGAATGAGCAGTTCTTC.

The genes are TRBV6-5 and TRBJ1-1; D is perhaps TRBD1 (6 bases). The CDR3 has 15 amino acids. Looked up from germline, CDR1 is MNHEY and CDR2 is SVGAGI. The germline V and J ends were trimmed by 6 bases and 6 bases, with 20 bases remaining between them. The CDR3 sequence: CASSPTGANVAEAFF. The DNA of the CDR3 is TGTGCCAGCAGCCCGACAGGCGCGAACGTCGCTGAAGCTTTCTTT.

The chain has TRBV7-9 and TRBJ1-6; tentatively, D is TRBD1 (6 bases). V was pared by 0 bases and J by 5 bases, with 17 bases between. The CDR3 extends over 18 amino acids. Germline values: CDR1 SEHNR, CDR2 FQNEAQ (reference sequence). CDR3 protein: CASSLADIKRGNNSPLHF. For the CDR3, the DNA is TGTGCCAGCAGCTTAGCGGACATAAAAAGGGGGAATAATTCACCCCTCCACTTT.

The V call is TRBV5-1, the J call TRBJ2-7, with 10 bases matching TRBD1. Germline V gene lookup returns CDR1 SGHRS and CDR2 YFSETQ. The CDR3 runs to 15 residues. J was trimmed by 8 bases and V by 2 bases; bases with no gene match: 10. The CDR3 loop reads CASSFEGQGRPQQYF. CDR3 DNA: TGCGCCAGCAGCTTTGAGGGACAGGGGCGCCCCCAGCAGTACTTC.

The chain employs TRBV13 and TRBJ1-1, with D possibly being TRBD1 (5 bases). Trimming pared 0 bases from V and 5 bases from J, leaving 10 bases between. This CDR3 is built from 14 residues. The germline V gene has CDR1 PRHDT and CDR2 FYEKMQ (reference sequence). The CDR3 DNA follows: TGTGCCAGCAGCTTAGGAGCGGGGGGGACTGAAGCTTTCTTT. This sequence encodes CASSLGAGGTEAFF.

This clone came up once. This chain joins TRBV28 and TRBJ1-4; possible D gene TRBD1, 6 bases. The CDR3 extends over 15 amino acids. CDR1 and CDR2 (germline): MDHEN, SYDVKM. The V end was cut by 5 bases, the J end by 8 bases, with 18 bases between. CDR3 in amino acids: CASSPAETGSEKLFF. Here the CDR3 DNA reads TGTGCCAGCAGTCCCGCTGAGACAGGTTCCGAAAAACTGTTTTTT.

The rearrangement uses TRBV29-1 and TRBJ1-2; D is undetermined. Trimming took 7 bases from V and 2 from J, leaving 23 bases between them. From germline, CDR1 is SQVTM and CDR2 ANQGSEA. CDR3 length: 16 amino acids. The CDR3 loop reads CSALSSPAVSNYGYTF. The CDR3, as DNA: TGCAGCGCCCTTTCGAGTCCGGCGGTTTCAAACTATGGCTACACCTTC.

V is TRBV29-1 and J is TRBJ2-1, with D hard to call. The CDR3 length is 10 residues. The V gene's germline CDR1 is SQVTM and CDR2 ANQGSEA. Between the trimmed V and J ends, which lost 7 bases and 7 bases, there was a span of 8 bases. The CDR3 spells CSDLENEQFF. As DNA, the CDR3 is TGCAGCGACCTTGAGAATGAGCAGTTCTTC.

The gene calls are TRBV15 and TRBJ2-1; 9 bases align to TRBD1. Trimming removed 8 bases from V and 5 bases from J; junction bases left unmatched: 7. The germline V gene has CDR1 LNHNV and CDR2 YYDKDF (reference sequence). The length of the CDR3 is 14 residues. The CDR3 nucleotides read TGTGCCACCCAAACAGGGGGCGCCCACAATGAGCAGTTCTTC. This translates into CATQTGGAHNEQFF. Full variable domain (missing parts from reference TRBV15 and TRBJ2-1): DAMVIQNPRYQVTQFGKPVTLSCSQTLNHNVMYWYQQKSSQAPKLLFHYYDKDFNNEADTPDNFQSRRPNTSFCFLDIRSPGLGDTAMYLCATQTGGAHNEQFFGPGTRLTVL.

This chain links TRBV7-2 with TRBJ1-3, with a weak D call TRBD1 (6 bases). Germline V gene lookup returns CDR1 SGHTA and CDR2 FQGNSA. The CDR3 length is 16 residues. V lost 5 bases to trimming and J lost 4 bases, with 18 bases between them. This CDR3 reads CASSPKTGTRGNTIYF. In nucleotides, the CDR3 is TGTGCCAGCAGCCCTAAGACCGGGACAAGAGGAAACACCATATATTTT.

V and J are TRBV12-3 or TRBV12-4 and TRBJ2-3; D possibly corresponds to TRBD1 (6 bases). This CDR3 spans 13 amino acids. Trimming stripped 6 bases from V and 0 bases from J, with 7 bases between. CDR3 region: CASRDSSTDTQYF. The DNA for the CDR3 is TGTGCCAGCAGGGACAGTAGCACAGATACGCAGTATTTT.

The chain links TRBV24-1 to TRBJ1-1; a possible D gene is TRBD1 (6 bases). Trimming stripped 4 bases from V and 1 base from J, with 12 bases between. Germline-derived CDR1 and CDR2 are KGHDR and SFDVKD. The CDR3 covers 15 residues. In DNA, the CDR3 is TGTGCCACCAGTGAAGCCGGGACATCGAACACTGAAGCTTTCTTT. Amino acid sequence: CATSEAGTSNTEAFF.

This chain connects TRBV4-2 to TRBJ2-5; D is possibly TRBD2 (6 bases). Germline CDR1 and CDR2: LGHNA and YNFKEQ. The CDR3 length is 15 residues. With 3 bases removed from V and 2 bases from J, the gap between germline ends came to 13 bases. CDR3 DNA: TGTGCCAGCAGCCATCTTATCGGGGGTCAAGAGACCCAGTACTTC. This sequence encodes CASSHLIGGQETQYF.

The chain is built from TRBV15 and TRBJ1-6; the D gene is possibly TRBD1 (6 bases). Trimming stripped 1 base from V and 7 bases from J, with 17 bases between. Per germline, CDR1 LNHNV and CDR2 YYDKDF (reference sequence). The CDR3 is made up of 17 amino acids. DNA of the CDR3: TGTGCCACCAGCAGAGGAACAGGGCGAGCCAAGAATTCACCCCTCCACTTT. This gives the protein CATSRGTGRAKNSPLHF.

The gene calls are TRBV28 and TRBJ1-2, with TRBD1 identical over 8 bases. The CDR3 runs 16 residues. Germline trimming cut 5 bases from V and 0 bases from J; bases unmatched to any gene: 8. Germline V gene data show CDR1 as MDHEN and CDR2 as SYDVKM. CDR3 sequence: CASSGPGQEANYGYTF. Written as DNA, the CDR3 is TGTGCCAGCAGTGGACCGGGACAGGAAGCTAACTATGGCTACACCTTC.

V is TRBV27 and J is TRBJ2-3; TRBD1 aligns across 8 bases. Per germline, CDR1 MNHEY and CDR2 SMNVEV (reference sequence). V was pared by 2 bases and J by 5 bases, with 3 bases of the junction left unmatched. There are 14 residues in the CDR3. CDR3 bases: TGTGCCAGCAGTTTAGCCAGGGGGCGAGATACGCAGTATTTT. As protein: CASSLARGRDTQYF.

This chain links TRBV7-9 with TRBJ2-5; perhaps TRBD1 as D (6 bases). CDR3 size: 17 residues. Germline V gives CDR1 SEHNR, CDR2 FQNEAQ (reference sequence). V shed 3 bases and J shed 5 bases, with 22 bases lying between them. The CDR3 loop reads CASSLIGIQGLQETQYF. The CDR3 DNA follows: TGTGCCAGCAGCTTGATAGGTATACAGGGTCTCCAGGAGACCCAGTACTTC.

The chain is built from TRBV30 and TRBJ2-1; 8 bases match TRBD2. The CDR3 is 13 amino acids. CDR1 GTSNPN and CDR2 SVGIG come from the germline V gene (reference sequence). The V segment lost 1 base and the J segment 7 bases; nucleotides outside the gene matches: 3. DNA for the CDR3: TGTGCCTGGAGTGAGCTAGCGGGTAATGAGCAGTTCTTC. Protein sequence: CAWSELAGNEQFF.

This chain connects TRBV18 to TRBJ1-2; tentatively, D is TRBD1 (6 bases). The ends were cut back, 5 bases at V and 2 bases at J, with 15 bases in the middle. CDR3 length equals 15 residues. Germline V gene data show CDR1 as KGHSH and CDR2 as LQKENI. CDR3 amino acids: CASSATYQGNYGYTF. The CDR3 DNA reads TGTGCCAGCTCAGCCACATATCAGGGGAACTATGGCTACACCTTC.

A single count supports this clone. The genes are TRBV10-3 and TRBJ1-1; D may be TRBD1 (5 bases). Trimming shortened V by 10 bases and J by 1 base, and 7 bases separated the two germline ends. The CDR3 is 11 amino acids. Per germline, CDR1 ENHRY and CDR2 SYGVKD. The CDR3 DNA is TGTGCCACCGGACAGAACACTGAAGCTTTCTTT. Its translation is CATGQNTEAFF.

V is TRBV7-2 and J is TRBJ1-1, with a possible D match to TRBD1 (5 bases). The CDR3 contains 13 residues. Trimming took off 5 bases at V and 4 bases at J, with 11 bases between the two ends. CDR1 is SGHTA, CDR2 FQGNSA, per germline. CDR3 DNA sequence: TGTGCCAGCAGCCTACAGGTAACCACTGAAGCTTTCTTT. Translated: CASSLQVTTEAFF. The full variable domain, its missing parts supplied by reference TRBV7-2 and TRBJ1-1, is GAGVSQSPSNKVTEKGKDVELRCDPISGHTALYWYRQSLGQGLEFLIYFQGNSAPDKSGLPSDRFSAERTGGSVSTLTIQRTQQEDSAVYLCASSLQVTTEAFFGQGTRLTVV.

The CDR3 nucleotides are TGCGCCAGCAGCCACCCTAGAGGTCGGCAGGGGGCTGATTCTAACACTGAAGCTTTCTTT. The encoded protein is CASSHPRGRQGADSNTEAFF. This chain joins TRBV4-1 and TRBJ1-1, with 8 bases lining up with TRBD1. Germline lookup yields CDR1 MGHRA and CDR2 YSYEKL. This CDR3 region has 20 residues. J lost 2 bases, V lost 3 bases, and 20 bases had no gene match.

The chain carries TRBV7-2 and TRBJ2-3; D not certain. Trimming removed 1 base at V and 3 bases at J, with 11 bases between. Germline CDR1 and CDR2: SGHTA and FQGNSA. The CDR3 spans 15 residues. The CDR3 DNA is TGTGCCAGCAGCTTAGGGGTCTCGAGGACAGATACGCAGTATTTT. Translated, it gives CASSLGVSRTDTQYF.

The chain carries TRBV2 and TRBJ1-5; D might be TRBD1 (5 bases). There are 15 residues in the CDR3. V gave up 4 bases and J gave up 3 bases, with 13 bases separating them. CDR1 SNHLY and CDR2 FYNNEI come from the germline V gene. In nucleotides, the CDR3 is TGTGCCAGCAGTGTGTCACAGGTCCCCAATCAGCCCCAGCATTTT. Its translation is CASSVSQVPNQPQHF.